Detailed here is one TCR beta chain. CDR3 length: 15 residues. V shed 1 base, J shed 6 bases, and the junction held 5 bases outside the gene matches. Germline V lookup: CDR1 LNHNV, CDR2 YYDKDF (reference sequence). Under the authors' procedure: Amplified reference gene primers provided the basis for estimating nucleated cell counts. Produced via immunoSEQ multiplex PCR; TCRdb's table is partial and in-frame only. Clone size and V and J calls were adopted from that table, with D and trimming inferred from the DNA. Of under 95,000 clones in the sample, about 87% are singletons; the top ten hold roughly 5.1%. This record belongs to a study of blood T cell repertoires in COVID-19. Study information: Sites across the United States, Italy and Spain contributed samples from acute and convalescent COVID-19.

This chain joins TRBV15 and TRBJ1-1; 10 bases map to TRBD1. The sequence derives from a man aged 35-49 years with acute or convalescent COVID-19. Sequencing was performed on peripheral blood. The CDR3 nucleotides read TGTGCCACCAGCAGAGGGAGGACAGGGGGTCCTGAAGCTTTCTTT. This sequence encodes CATSRGRTGGPEAFF. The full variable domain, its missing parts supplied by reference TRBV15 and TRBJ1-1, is DAMVIQNPRYQVTQFGKPVTLSCSQTLNHNVMYWYQQKSSQAPKLLFHYYDKDFNNEADTPDNFQSRRPNTSFCFLDIRSPGLGDTAMYLCATSRGRTGGPEAFFGQGTRLTVV.